This TCR beta chain was retrieved from a study of blood T cell repertoires in COVID-19. Study background: COVID-19 samples collected from the United States, Italy and Spain covered acute and convalescent phases.

The germline V gene encodes CDR1 KGHSH and CDR2 LQKENI. Losses at the gene ends were 3 bases for V and 0 bases for J; bases not matched to a gene: 4. CDR3 length: 15 amino acids. TCRdb's copy holds only in-frame clones and misses some; the assay was immunoSEQ multiplex PCR. The sample shows about 130,000 clones, around 73% of them seen only once. The chain carries TRBV18 and TRBJ2-7; 8 bases agree with TRBD1. Sequencing input: peripheral blood. The receptor was isolated from a man aged 55 to 70 who had recovered from COVID-19. CDR3 coding DNA: TGTGCCAGCTCACCCGGACAGGGCAACTCCTACGAGCAGTACTTC. This codes for CASSPGQGNSYEQYF.